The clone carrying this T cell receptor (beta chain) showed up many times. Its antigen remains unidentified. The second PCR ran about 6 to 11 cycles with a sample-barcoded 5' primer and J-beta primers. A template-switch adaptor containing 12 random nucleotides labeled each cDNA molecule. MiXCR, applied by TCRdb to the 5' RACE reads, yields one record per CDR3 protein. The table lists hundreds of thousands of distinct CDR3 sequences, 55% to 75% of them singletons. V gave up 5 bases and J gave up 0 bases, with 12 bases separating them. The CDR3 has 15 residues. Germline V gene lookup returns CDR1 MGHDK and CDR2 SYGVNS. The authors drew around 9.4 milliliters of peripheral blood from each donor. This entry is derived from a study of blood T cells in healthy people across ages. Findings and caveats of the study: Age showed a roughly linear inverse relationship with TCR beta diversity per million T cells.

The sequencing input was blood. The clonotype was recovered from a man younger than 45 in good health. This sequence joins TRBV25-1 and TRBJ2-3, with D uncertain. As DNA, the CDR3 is TGTGCCAGCAGTCTCGGGCCTACTAGCACAGATACGCAGTATTTT. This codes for CASSLGPTSTDTQYF.